The 21 T cell receptor beta chains presented below share a single source sample, sequenced in a study of cytomegalovirus exposure and HLA in healthy donors. 13 Jbeta primers and 60 Vbeta primers were used for the PCR. Data came from immunoSEQ multiplex PCR; TCRdb stores just in-frame clones and leaves some out. The table has roughly 60,000 clones, 70% to 75% seen once; the top ten hold 5% to 6.5%. The specimen was PBMCs. These receptor sequences come from a woman aged 25 to 45 in good health and CMV-seronegative.

This sequence joins TRBV20-1 and TRBJ1-5; D unclear. The length of the CDR3 is 11 residues. Trimming removed 6 bases at V and 2 bases at J, with 5 bases between. Germline V gene data show CDR1 as DFQATT and CDR2 as SNEGSKA (reference sequence). The CDR3 protein is CSASGNQPQHF. The DNA for the CDR3 is TGCAGTGCCTCAGGCAATCAGCCCCAGCATTTT.

The gene calls are TRBV18 and TRBJ2-7, with a weak D call TRBD1 (6 bases). The CDR3 runs to 14 residues. Germline values: CDR1 KGHSH, CDR2 LQKENI. The V end was cut by 3 bases, the J end by 2 bases, with 11 bases between. Written as DNA, the CDR3 is TGTGCCAGCTCACCCCGGACAGATCCCTACGAGCAGTACTTC. Its translation: CASSPRTDPYEQYF.

On this clone: Germline and junction disagree at one end, which may indicate a read error. This chain connects TRBV7-9 to TRBJ2-3, with 12 bases that match TRBD2. CDR3 length: 17 amino acids. CDR1 and CDR2 from the germline V gene are SEHNR and FQNEAQ (reference sequence). As DNA, the CDR3 is TGTTCCAGCAGCCAAAGACTAGCGGGAGAAGGTACAGATACGCAGTATTTT. It encodes CSSSQRLAGEGTDTQYF. Together with reference TRBV7-9 and TRBJ2-3, the CDR3 gives the full variable domain: DTGVSQNPRHKITKRGQNVTFRCDPISEHNRLYWYRQTLGQGPEFLTYFQNEAQLEKSRLLSDRFSAERPKGSFSTLEIQRTEQGDSAMYLCSSSQRLAGEGTDTQYFGPGTRLTVL.

The V and J genes are TRBV9 and TRBJ1-5; 10 nucleotides align to TRBD1. CDR3 size: 17 residues. Germline trimming cut 3 bases from V and 0 bases from J; bases unmatched to any gene: 6. Per germline, CDR1 SGDLS and CDR2 YYNGEE. The CDR3 loop reads CASSAGQGGRSNQPQHF. CDR3 sequence (DNA): TGTGCCAGCAGCGCCGGACAGGGGGGACGTAGCAATCAGCCCCAGCATTTT.

The chain couples TRBV5-1 to TRBJ1-1; TRBD1 agrees at 9 bases. Germline V gene lookup returns CDR1 SGHRS and CDR2 YFSETQ. The J segment lost 6 bases and the V segment lost 5 bases, leaving 14 bases of the junction unmatched. The CDR3 length is 16 residues. CDR3 amino acids: CASSFLLGQGDAEAFF. DNA of the CDR3: TGCGCCAGCAGTTTCCTCTTGGGACAGGGCGACGCTGAAGCTTTCTTT.

This chain connects TRBV6-1 to TRBJ2-7, with TRBD1 identical over 8 bases. J gave up 3 bases and V 1 base, and 2 bases lay outside the gene matches. The CDR3 length is 14 residues. CDR1 MNHNS and CDR2 SASEGT come from the germline V gene. CDR3 in amino acids: CASSEVGTGYEQYF. In DNA, the CDR3 is TGTGCCAGCAGTGAAGTTGGGACAGGCTACGAGCAGTACTTC.

This clone came up a few times. CDR3 region: CASSFRPGLINEKLFF. CDR3 DNA: TGTGCCAGCAGTTTCCGCCCGGGACTCATTAATGAAAAACTGTTTTTT. This sequence joins TRBV28 and TRBJ1-4; possibly TRBD1 for D (5 bases). The CDR3 loop spans 16 amino acids. V dropped 3 bases and J dropped 4 bases, with 15 bases sitting between them. Germline V CDR1 and CDR2: MDHEN, SYDVKM.

The CDR3: CAWKGAPGELFF. As DNA, the CDR3 is TGTGCCTGGAAAGGAGCTCCCGGGGAGCTGTTTTTT. The J gene is TRBJ2-2, the V gene TRBV30; D is ambiguous. V lost 4 bases to trimming and J lost 6 bases, with 9 bases between them. This CDR3 has 12 amino acids. Per germline, CDR1 GTSNPN and CDR2 SVGIG (reference sequence).

The gene calls are TRBV5-4 and TRBJ1-1; perhaps TRBD1 as D (6 bases). V was trimmed by 3 bases and J by 4 bases, leaving 13 bases between them. CDR1 SGHNT and CDR2 YYREEE come from the germline V gene (reference sequence). CDR3 length equals 14 residues. This CDR3 reads CASSSQGPGTEAFF. DNA of the CDR3: TGTGCCAGCAGCTCACAGGGTCCGGGCACTGAAGCTTTCTTT.

V usage is TRBV10-1 and J usage is TRBJ2-2, with D perhaps matching TRBD1 (7 bases). CDR1 and CDR2 from the germline V gene are WNHNN and SYGVQD (reference sequence). CDR3 size: 16 residues. Trimming stripped 0 bases from V and 5 bases from J, with 13 bases between. The CDR3 spells CASSESKAGGTGELFF. CDR3 in DNA: TGCGCCAGCAGTGAGTCCAAGGCAGGGGGGACCGGGGAGCTGTTTTTT.

CDR3 DNA sequence: TGTGCCAGCAGGCAGCGGGAGGCCTACGAGCAGTACGTC. It yields the protein CASRQREAYEQYV. The chain has TRBV6-5 and TRBJ2-7; 9 nucleotides agree with TRBD2. With V trimmed by 6 bases and J by 2 bases, 2 bases remained unmatched. The CDR3 covers 13 residues. Per the germline V gene, CDR1 is MNHEY and CDR2 is SVGAGI.

V gene TRBV5-1 combines with J gene TRBJ1-4; D might be TRBD1 (5 bases). V was shortened by 4 bases and J by 0 bases, with 13 bases between the two germline ends. This CDR3 has 16 residues. The germline V gene encodes CDR1 SGHRS and CDR2 YFSETQ. The CDR3 protein is CASSKEGDTTNEKLFF. The CDR3 DNA sequence: TGCGCCAGCAGCAAGGAAGGGGATACAACTAATGAAAAACTGTTTTTT.

V usage is TRBV14 and J usage is TRBJ2-7, with 7 bases aligning to TRBD2. CDR3 size: 16 residues. The V gene end was trimmed by 4 bases and the J gene end by 1 base; junction bases not matched to a gene: 10. Germline V lookup: CDR1 SGHDN, CDR2 FVKESK. The CDR3 is CASSLGRAGFSYEQYF. CDR3 nucleotides: TGTGCCAGCAGCCTTGGGAGGGCGGGTTTTTCCTACGAGCAGTACTTC.

This clone was counted between two and nine times. The V and J genes are TRBV6-1 and TRBJ1-5, with TRBD1 identical over 9 bases. This CDR3 contains 19 residues. Germline CDR1 and CDR2: MNHNS and SASEGT. Trimming cost V 2 bases and J 0 bases; bases outside gene matches: 11. The CDR3 DNA reads TGTGCCAGCAGTGAATATCTGGGACAGGGAACGTATAGCAATCAGCCCCAGCATTTT. Its protein is CASSEYLGQGTYSNQPQHF.

The genes are TRBV2 and TRBJ1-2, with TRBD1 matching 9 bases. Per the germline V gene, CDR1 is SNHLY and CDR2 is FYNNEI. This CDR3 spans 15 amino acids. The V segment lost 3 bases and the J segment 2 bases; nucleotides outside the gene matches: 4. In DNA form, the CDR3 reads TGTGCCAGCAGTGAGAAGGGACAGGGAAACTATGGCTACACCTTC. This codes for CASSEKGQGNYGYTF.

V and J are TRBV2 and TRBJ2-5, with D possibly matching TRBD1 (6 bases). The DNA matches TRBJ2-7 better at its end, which makes the J call doubtful. The CDR3 is made up of 13 amino acids. Germline loops: CDR1 SNHLY, CDR2 FYNNEI. The CDR3 sequence: CAGQPSGAYEQYF. In DNA form, the CDR3 reads TGTGCCGGACAGCCTTCCGGGGCCTACGAGCAGTACTTC.

The chain is built from TRBV15 and TRBJ1-3; D unresolved. The CDR3 runs 15 residues. V lost 1 base and J lost 2, with 9 bases in between. The germline V gene encodes CDR1 LNHNV and CDR2 YYDKDF (reference sequence). The CDR3 spells CATSRVGEAGNTIYF. The CDR3, as DNA: TGTGCCACCAGCAGAGTGGGAGAAGCTGGAAACACCATATATTTT.

V gene TRBV2 combines with J gene TRBJ2-7; the D gene is possibly TRBD1 (6 bases). The CDR3 spans 13 residues. V was shortened by 8 bases and J by 2 bases, with 13 bases between the two germline ends. In germline, CDR1 is SNHLY, CDR2 FYNNEI. The CDR3 spells CASQQGKPYEQYF. CDR3 nucleotides: TGTGCCAGCCAACAGGGAAAACCCTACGAGCAGTACTTC.

The genes are TRBV4-1 and TRBJ1-5; the D is unclear. Germline CDR1 and CDR2: MGHRA and YSYEKL. The CDR3 is 14 residues long. Between the trimmed V and J ends, which lost 0 bases and 10 bases, there was a span of 13 bases. Here the CDR3 reads CASSQEGDRPPQHF. In DNA form, the CDR3 reads TGCGCCAGCAGCCAAGAGGGAGACCGTCCCCCCCAGCATTTT.

The rearrangement links TRBV28 to TRBJ2-5; 9 nucleotides agree with TRBD1. V was pared by 5 bases and J by 3 bases, with 4 bases of the junction left unmatched. There are 14 residues in the CDR3. Germline V gene lookup returns CDR1 MDHEN and CDR2 SYDVKM. CDR3 sequence: CASSHRDREETQYF. The CDR3 coding sequence is TGTGCCAGCAGTCACCGGGACAGGGAAGAGACCCAGTACTTC. The full variable domain, its missing parts supplied by reference TRBV28 and TRBJ2-5, is DVKVTQSSRYLVKRTGEKVFLECVQDMDHENMFWYRQDPGLGLRLIYFSYDVKMKEKGDIPEGYSVSREKKERFSLILESASTNQTSMYLCASSHRDREETQYFGPGTRLLVL.

V and J are TRBV5-8 and TRBJ2-4, with D possibly being TRBD2 (5 bases). From germline, CDR1 is SGHTS and CDR2 YDEGEE. V lost 0 bases, J lost 5 bases, and 18 bases lay in between. The CDR3 is 17 residues long. The CDR3 is CASSLDPPGSKENIQYF. The CDR3 DNA sequence: TGTGCCAGCAGCTTGGATCCTCCGGGAAGTAAGGAAAACATTCAGTACTTC.